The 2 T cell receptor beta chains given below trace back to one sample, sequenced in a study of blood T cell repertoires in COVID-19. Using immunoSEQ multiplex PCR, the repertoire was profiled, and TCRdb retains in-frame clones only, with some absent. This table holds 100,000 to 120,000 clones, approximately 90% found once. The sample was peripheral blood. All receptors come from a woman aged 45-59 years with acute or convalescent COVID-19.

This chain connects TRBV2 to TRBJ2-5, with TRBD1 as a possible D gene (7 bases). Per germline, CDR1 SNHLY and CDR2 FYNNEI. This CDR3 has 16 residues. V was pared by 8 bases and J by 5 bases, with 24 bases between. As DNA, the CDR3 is TGTGCCAGCCCCCCCGGCAGGGGGGTACGTTGGGAGACCCAGTACTTC. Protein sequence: CASPPGRGVRWETQYF.

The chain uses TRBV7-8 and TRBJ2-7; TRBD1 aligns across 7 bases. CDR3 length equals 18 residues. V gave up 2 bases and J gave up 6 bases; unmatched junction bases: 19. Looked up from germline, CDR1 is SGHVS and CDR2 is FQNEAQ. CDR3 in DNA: TGTGCCAGCAGCTTAAAACAGGCTAAACTTAAAGGGGGCGGCGAGCAGTACTTC. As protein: CASSLKQAKLKGGGEQYF. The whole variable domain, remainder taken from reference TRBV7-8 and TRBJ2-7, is GAGVSQSPRYKVAKRGQDVALRCDPISGHVSLFWYQQALGQGPEFLTYFQNEAQLDKSGLPSDRFFAERPEGSVSTLKIQRTQQEDSAVYLCASSLKQAKLKGGGEQYFGPGTRLTVT.